This T cell receptor beta chain was obtained from a study of T cells in localized non-small cell lung cancer. Trimming took off 0 bases at V and 4 bases at J, with 16 bases between the two ends. Per the germline V gene, CDR1 is SGHRS and CDR2 is YFSETQ. This CDR3 comprises 16 residues. This clone was seen just once. Its antigen is not known. General study results and limits: Greater T cell density in blood accompanied longer overall survival. A median of 57 clones ranked among the top 100 in tumor appeared in adjacent lung. Sequence data derive from only one tumor region, so heterogeneity remains possible. Uninvolved adjacent lung had higher T cell clonality than tumor and all other tissues.

Data came from immunoSEQ multiplex PCR; TCRdb stores just in-frame clones and leaves some out. The sample holds around 35,000 clones; around 88% are singletons and the top ten take approximately 6.8%. Source: peripheral blood, taken before any cancer treatment. This sequence originates from a woman aged 40-70 years with stage I lung adenocarcinoma. The chain has TRBV5-1 and TRBJ1-1, with unresolved D. In DNA form, the CDR3 reads TGCGCCAGCAGCTTGGCGACGACGGATCGGGGCACTGAAGCTTTCTTT. Amino acids: CASSLATTDRGTEAFF.